The 15 T cell receptor beta chains listed next were all sequenced from one sample in a study of blood T cell repertoires in COVID-19. TCRdb's table, derived via immunoSEQ multiplex PCR, lists solely in-frame clones and lacks some. Among about 140,000 clones listed, 84% were seen once. Sequencing was performed on PBMCs or T cells enriched from blood (not recorded which). These receptors came from a woman between 18 and 29 years old who had been exposed to COVID-19.

This chain connects TRBV19 to TRBJ2-7, with 8 nucleotides matching TRBD1. The length of the CDR3 is 14 residues. Germline V gene lookup returns CDR1 LNHDA and CDR2 SQIVND (reference sequence). The junction had 8 bases not matched to a gene; V was cut back by 6 bases and J by 4 bases. CDR3 sequence (DNA): TGTGCCAGTAGCCGTGAGACAGGGGCGTACGAGCAGTACTTC. It translates to CASSRETGAYEQYF.

This clone appeared a few times. The J gene is TRBJ2-1, the V gene TRBV29-1; a possible D gene is TRBD2 (6 bases). Looked up from germline, CDR1 is SQVTM and CDR2 is ANQGSEA. Trimming shortened V by 0 bases and J by 2 bases, and 11 bases separated the two germline ends. This CDR3 region has 15 residues. The CDR3 bases are TGCAGCGTTGAAGAAGCTGGGAGGCCCTACAATGAGCAGTTCTTC. Amino acids: CSVEEAGRPYNEQFF.

This clone was seen only a few times. The chain uses TRBV24-1 and TRBJ1-3, with D possibly TRBD1 on 6 matching bases. The CDR3 length is 17 residues. V was pared by 0 bases and J by 0 bases, with 11 bases between. Germline CDR1 and CDR2: KGHDR and SFDVKD. This CDR3 reads CATSDLGQLFSGNTIYF. The DNA for the CDR3 is TGTGCCACCAGTGATTTGGGACAGCTCTTCTCTGGAAACACCATATATTTT.

The chain couples TRBV5-4 to TRBJ1-1; the D is unclear. This CDR3 has 14 residues. Germline values: CDR1 SGHNT, CDR2 YYREEE (reference sequence). Between the trimmed V and J ends, which lost 2 bases and 1 base, there was a span of 9 bases. The CDR3 bases are TGTGCCAGCAGCTTTAGCGTATCGAACACTGAAGCTTTCTTT. This translates into CASSFSVSNTEAFF.

This chain joins TRBV6-5 and TRBJ2-7, with TRBD1 matching over 10 bases. Trimming took 6 bases from V and 5 from J; bases not matched to a gene: 10. The CDR3 totals 15 residues. Germline assignment: CDR1 MNHEY and CDR2 SVGAGI. The CDR3 here is CASRRWDRGSHEQYF. The CDR3 DNA is TGTGCCAGCAGGCGCTGGGACAGGGGTAGTCACGAGCAGTACTTC.

The rearrangement uses TRBV3-1 (or the pseudogene TRBV3-2) and TRBJ1-3; D unresolved. The CDR3 is 14 amino acids. Trimming removed 1 base from V and 1 base from J, with 5 bases in between. From germline, CDR1 is LGHDT and CDR2 YNNKEL (reference sequence). CDR3 protein: CASSQAESGNTIYF. Written as DNA, the CDR3 is TGTGCCAGCAGCCAAGCAGAATCTGGAAACACCATATATTTT.

V is TRBV28 and J is TRBJ1-6; possibly TRBD1 for D (5 bases). Germline lookup yields CDR1 MDHEN and CDR2 SYDVKM. Trimming removed 5 bases from V and 5 bases from J, with 13 bases in between. The CDR3 spans 15 residues. The CDR3 nucleotides read TGTGCCAGCAGTATAGACAGCTCTAATAATTCACCCCTCCACTTT. Translated, it gives CASSIDSSNNSPLHF.

This clone is a singleton in its sample. This rearrangement joins TRBV5-1 to TRBJ2-1; 7 bases fit TRBD2. CDR1 is SGHRS and CDR2 is YFSETQ in the germline V gene. V lost 3 bases and J lost 7; bases outside the gene matches: 25. There are 20 residues in the CDR3. As DNA, the CDR3 is TGCGCCAGCAGCTCTGACCTCACCCTAGCGGAATTTATCTGGGGGAATGAGCAGTTCTTC. Translated, it gives CASSSDLTLAEFIWGNEQFF.

This clone showed up just once. This chain uses TRBV3-1 (or the pseudogene TRBV3-2) with TRBJ2-7; TRBD2 matches at 9 bases. V was pared by 2 bases and J by 1 base, with 0 bases of the junction left unmatched. This CDR3 is 14 amino acids long. Germline loops: CDR1 LGHDT, CDR2 YNNKEL (reference sequence). The CDR3 coding sequence is TGTGCCAGCAGCCAACTAGCGGGATCCTACGAGCAGTACTTC. Protein product: CASSQLAGSYEQYF.

The rearrangement links TRBV9 to TRBJ2-4; TRBD2 aligns across 9 bases. There are 18 residues in the CDR3. Germline V gives CDR1 SGDLS, CDR2 YYNGEE. The chain's CDR3 is CAIRLREGRLSAKNIQYF. Written as DNA, the CDR3 is TGTGCTATCCGTCTGCGGGAGGGCCGTCTTTCGGCCAAAAACATTCAGTACTTC.

The chain carries TRBV4-3 and TRBJ1-5, with D hard to call. The V end was cut by 0 bases, the J end by 2 bases, with 8 bases between. This CDR3 has 15 residues. Looked up from germline, CDR1 is LGHNA and CDR2 is YSLEER. The CDR3 is CASSQDSQGNQPQHF. The CDR3 DNA is TGCGCCAGCAGCCAAGATTCCCAGGGCAATCAGCCCCAGCATTTT.

The chain joins TRBV7-8 to TRBJ2-1; TRBD2 aligns across 10 bases. Germline CDR1 SGHVS, CDR2 FQNEAQ. The V gene end was trimmed by 4 bases and the J gene end by 7 bases; junction bases not matched to a gene: 7. The CDR3 is made up of 15 amino acids. The CDR3 nucleotides read TGTGCCAGCAGCTATCTAGCGGGAGCCGGGAATGAGCAGTTCTTC. Protein: CASSYLAGAGNEQFF.

The genes are TRBV18 and TRBJ2-2, with TRBD1 matching 8 bases. Germline loops: CDR1 KGHSH, CDR2 LQKENI. The CDR3 runs 15 residues. J lost 4 bases, V lost 3 bases, and 4 bases had no gene match. The CDR3 region has the DNA TGTGCCAGCTCACCGGACAGGGATCGCACCGGGGAGCTGTTTTTT. It codes for CASSPDRDRTGELFF.

This chain joins TRBV29-1 and TRBJ2-7; 8 bases fit TRBD1. Germline V gene lookup returns CDR1 SQVTM and CDR2 ANQGSEA. Unmatched junction bases numbered 2, after V lost 3 bases and J lost 4 bases. The CDR3 is 12 amino acids. The CDR3 DNA follows: TGCAGCGTTGAGACAGGGGATTACGAGCAGTACTTC. Its translation: CSVETGDYEQYF.

The chain links TRBV10-2 to TRBJ1-6; TRBD1 matches at 8 bases. The CDR3 covers 16 residues. Germline V gives CDR1 WSHSY, CDR2 SAAADI. With 6 bases clipped from V and 3 bases from J, the junction kept 7 bases outside the gene matches. CDR3 amino acids: CASRVGTGLYNSPLHF. CDR3 coding DNA: TGCGCCAGCAGGGTCGGGACAGGACTCTATAATTCACCCCTCCACTTT.